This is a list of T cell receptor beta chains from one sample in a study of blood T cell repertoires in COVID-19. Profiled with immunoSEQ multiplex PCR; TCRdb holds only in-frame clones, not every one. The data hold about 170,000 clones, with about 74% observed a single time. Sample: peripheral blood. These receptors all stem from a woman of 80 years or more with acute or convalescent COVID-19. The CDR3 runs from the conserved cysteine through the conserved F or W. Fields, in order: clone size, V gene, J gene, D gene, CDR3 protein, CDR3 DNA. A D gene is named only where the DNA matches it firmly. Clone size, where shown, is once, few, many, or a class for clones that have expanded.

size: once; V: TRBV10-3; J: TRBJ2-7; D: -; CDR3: CASWTGGIHEQYF; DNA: TGTGCCTCATGGACAGGAGGGATCCACGAGCAGTACTTC
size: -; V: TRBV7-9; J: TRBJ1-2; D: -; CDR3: CASTTGLIGYTF; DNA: TGTGCCAGCACCACTGGACTGATAGGCTACACCTTC
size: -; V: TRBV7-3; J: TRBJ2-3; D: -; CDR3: CASSLYRVGDTQYF; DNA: TGTGCCAGCAGCCTATACAGGGTTGGAGATACGCAGTATTTT
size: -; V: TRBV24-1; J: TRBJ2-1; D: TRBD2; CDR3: CATSGFSGRPHEQFF; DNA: TGTGCCACCAGTGGTTTTAGCGGGAGGCCCCATGAGCAGTTCTTC
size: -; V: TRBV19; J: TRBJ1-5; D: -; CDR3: CASSASSGPQHF; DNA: TGTGCCAGTAGTGCCTCCTCCGGGCCCCAGCATTTT
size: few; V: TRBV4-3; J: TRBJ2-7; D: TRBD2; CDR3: CASSQSLAGGPGYEQYF; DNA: TGCGCCAGCAGCCAATCGTTAGCGGGAGGGCCCGGGTACGAGCAGTACTTC
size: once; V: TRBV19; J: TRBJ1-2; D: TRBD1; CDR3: CASRDRDRANYGYTF; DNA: TGTGCCAGTAGGGACCGGGACAGGGCCAACTATGGCTACACCTTC
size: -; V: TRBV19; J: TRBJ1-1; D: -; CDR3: CASSMGREVTEAFF; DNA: TGTGCCAGTAGTATGGGCAGGGAGGTGACTGAAGCTTTCTTT
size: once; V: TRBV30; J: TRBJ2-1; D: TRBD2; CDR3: CAWMVGLAGALEQFF; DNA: TGTGCCTGGATGGTCGGACTAGCGGGAGCACTTGAGCAGTTCTTC
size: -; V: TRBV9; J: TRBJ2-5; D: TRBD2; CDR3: CASSSPIGLAGGLLETQYF; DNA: TGTGCCAGCAGCTCCCCAATAGGACTAGCGGGAGGTTTGTTAGAGACCCAGTACTTC
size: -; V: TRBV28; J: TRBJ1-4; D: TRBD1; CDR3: CASSPGQFNEKLFF; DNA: TGTGCCAGCAGTCCGGGACAGTTTAATGAAAAACTGTTTTTT
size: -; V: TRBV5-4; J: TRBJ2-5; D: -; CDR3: CASSDKQGQETQYF; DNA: TGTGCCAGCAGCGACAAACAGGGCCAAGAGACCCAGTACTTC
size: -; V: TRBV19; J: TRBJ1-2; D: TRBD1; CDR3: CASSRGTGSLYGYTF; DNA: TGTGCCAGTAGTAGAGGGACAGGATCCCTTTATGGCTACACCTTC
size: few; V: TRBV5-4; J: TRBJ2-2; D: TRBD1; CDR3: CASSLDRGGVTGELFF; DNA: TGTGCCAGCAGCCTGGACAGGGGTGGTGTCACCGGGGAGCTGTTTTTT
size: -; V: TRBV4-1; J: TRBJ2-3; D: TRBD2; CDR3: CASSQELAGGPSDTQYF; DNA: TGCGCCAGCAGCCAAGAATTAGCGGGAGGGCCTTCAGATACGCAGTATTTT
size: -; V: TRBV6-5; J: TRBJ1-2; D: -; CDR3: CASSYSSQGHGYTF; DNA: TGTGCCAGCAGTTACTCGAGCCAGGGACACGGCTACACCTTC
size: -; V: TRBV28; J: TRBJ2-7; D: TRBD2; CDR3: CASRGTSVTYEQYF; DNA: TGTGCCAGCCGAGGGACTAGCGTAACCTACGAGCAGTACTTC
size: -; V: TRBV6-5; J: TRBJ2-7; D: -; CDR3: CASSWSLDSSYEQYF; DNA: TGTGCCAGCAGTTGGTCTCTTGACAGCTCCTACGAGCAGTACTTC
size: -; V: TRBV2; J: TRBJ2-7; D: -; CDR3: CASRADSYEQYF; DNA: TGTGCCAGCAGGGCCGACAGCTACGAGCAGTACTTC
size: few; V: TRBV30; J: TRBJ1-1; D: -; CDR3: CAWSWSRVSGTEAFF; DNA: TGTGCCTGGAGTTGGTCCAGGGTGTCGGGCACTGAAGCTTTCTTT
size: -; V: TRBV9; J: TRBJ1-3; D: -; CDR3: CASSPPAVQSIYF; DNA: TGTGCCAGCAGCCCCCCCGCAGTACAGAGCATATATTTT
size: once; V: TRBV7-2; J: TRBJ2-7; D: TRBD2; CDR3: CASSFSFGGSSVSYEQYF; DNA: TGTGCCAGCAGCTTCAGTTTCGGCGGGAGTAGCGTCTCCTACGAGCAGTACTTC
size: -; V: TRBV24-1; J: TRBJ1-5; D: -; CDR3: CATSDSSGQGFQPQHF; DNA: TGTGCCACCAGTGATTCTTCGGGACAAGGGTTCCAGCCCCAGCATTTT
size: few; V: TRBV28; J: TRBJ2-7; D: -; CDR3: CASSPSGSYEQYF; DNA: TGTGCCAGCAGTCCAAGCGGATCCTACGAGCAGTACTTC
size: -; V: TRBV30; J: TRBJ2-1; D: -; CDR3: CASLYPSNRNEQFF; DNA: TGTGCCTCCCTCTATCCCTCAAATCGGAATGAGCAGTTCTTC
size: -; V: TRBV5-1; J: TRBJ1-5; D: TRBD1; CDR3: CASSPTGGLGNQPQHF; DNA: TGCGCCAGCAGCCCCACAGGGGGCTTGGGCAATCAGCCCCAGCATTTT
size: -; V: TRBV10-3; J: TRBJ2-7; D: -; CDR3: CAISVRGSGEQYF; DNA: TGTGCCATCAGTGTAAGGGGGTCTGGAGAGCAGTACTTC
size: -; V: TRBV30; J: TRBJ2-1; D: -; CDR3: CAWSRDVDEQFF; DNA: TGTGCCTGGAGTCGGGATGTAGATGAGCAGTTCTTC
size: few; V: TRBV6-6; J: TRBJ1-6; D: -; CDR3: CASRSGLFNSPLHF; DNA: TGTGCCAGCAGGTCGGGGTTATTTAATTCACCCCTCCACTTT
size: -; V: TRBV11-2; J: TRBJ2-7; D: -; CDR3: CASSPSIEQYF; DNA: TGTGCCAGCAGCCCATCCATCGAGCAGTACTTC
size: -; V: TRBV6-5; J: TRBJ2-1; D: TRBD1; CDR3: CASSRQGNEQFF; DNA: TGTGCCAGCAGTAGACAGGGGAATGAGCAGTTCTTC
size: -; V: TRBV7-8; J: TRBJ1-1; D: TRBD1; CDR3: CASRPNVGQGNTEAFF; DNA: TGTGCCAGCAGGCCCAATGTCGGACAGGGGAACACTGAAGCTTTCTTT
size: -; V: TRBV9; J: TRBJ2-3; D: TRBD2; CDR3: CASSPGTSIADTQYF; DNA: TGTGCCAGCAGCCCCGGGACTAGCATAGCGGATACGCAGTATTTT
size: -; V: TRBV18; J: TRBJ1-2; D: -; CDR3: CASSPSGDYGYTF; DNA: TGTGCCAGCTCACCATCCGGGGACTATGGCTACACCTTC
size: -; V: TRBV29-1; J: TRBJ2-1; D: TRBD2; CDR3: CSVEGLAGGNEQFF; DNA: TGCAGCGTTGAGGGACTAGCGGGAGGGAATGAGCAGTTCTTC